One T cell receptor (beta chain) is described in this entry. Its antigen is currently unknown. Generated by immunoSEQ multiplex PCR, the TCRdb table keeps only in-frame clones and is missing some. The sample lists 75,000 to 100,000 clones; just over 90% were seen once. Germline CDR1 and CDR2: SGHTA and FQGNSA. This CDR3 contains 12 residues. Trimming shortened V by 5 bases and J by 5 bases, and 10 bases separated the two germline ends. This entry comes from a study of OX40 agonist ivuxolimab in advanced cancers. The wider study: Two patients with cutaneous melanoma and one with hepatocellular carcinoma, three in total, showed partial responses.

General observations from the study: Partial responders dosed at 0.1-3.0 mg/kg displayed clonal expansion ranking among the lowest.

Patients were excluded for autoimmune disease history or systemic immunosuppression. The rearrangement uses TRBV7-2 and TRBJ2-7; maybe TRBD2 (6 bases). The receptor was derived from an adult with an advanced solid tumor such as melanoma, head and neck, liver or kidney cancer. Sequences were derived from CD4+ or CD8+ T cells sorted from blood, sampled in a trial of the OX40 agonist ivuxolimab. The CDR3 region is CASSLLANEQYF. CDR3 coding DNA: TGTGCCAGCAGCCTCCTAGCGAACGAGCAGTACTTC.